This TCR beta chain comes out of a study of T cell changes during pregnancy in multiple sclerosis. V lost 1 base, J lost 4 bases, and 13 bases lay in between. Germline V CDR1 and CDR2: MGHRA, YSYEKL. The CDR3 has 15 amino acids. The data were produced by immunoSEQ multiplex PCR, yet TCRdb's version contains in-frame clones alone and is incomplete. The data show under 95,000 clones, over 80% seen once. The sample consisted of CD4+ T cells from peripheral blood mononuclear cells, taken before pregnancy. The receptor was derived from a female donor with multiple sclerosis, enrolled in a pregnancy study. The chain carries TRBV4-1 and TRBJ1-1; D is possibly TRBD1 (6 bases). The CDR3 loop is CASSQGTGKGTEAFF. The CDR3 DNA sequence: TGCGCCAGCAGCCAAGGAACAGGGAAGGGCACTGAAGCTTTCTTT.